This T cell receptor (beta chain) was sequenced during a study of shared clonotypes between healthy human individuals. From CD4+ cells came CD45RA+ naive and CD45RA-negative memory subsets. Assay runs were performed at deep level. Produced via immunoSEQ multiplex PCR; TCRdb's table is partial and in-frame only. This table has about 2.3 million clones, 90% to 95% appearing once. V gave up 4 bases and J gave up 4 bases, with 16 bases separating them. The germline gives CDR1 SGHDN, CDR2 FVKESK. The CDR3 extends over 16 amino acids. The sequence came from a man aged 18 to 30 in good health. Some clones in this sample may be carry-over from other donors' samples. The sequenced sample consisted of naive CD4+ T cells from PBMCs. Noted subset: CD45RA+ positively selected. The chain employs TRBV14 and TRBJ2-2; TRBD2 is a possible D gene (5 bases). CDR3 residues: CASSPIGGGLTGELFF. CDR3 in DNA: TGTGCCAGCAGCCCCATAGGTGGAGGCCTCACCGGGGAGCTGTTTTTT.